The sequence of this T cell receptor beta chain was determined in a study of cytomegalovirus exposure and HLA in healthy donors. Overall study results and limits: Later analysis identified about 18,000 TCR beta sequences associated with HLA alleles, using a false discovery rate threshold of 0.05. In a later analysis, an Asian-associated ancestry cluster reportedly showed fewer N-insertions than the roughly 650-donor mean. Later genetic work tied a missense DCLRE1C variant to beta-chain V and J trimming.

13 Jbeta primers and 60 Vbeta primers were used for the PCR. The data were produced by immunoSEQ multiplex PCR, yet TCRdb's version contains in-frame clones alone and is incomplete. The table includes some 98,000 clones, around 70% detected once. V shed 5 bases and J 9 bases; nucleotides not matched to a gene: 12. Germline V gene data show CDR1 as SEHNR and CDR2 as FQNEAQ (reference sequence). The CDR3 consists of 16 residues. As to this clone: Antigen specificity is unknown.

Participants comprised healthy donors of bone marrow. The chain uses TRBV7-9 and TRBJ1-6, with 8 nucleotides matching TRBD1. Sequencing used PBMCs. This receptor was identified in a man aged 50 to 59 in good health and CMV-seronegative. CDR3 sequence: CASSPPLRTGISPLHF. The CDR3 nucleotides read TGTGCCAGCAGCCCGCCCCTTCGGACAGGGATTTCACCCCTCCACTTT.